This TCR beta chain was recovered during a study of T cells after yellow fever vaccination. Germline assignment: CDR1 SGHTA and CDR2 FQGNSA. The CDR3 totals 13 residues. The ends were cut back, 1 base at V and 3 bases at J, with 6 bases in the middle. One entry per CDR3 protein results from TCRdb running MiXCR on the 5' RACE reads. The sample holds under 550,000 distinct CDR3 sequences, around a fifth seen once. Overall study results and limits: It was a weaker secondary response, yet one that peaked faster, at day 5 versus 15. From the bulk population, abundant clonotypes could contaminate and appear within FACS-sorted repertoires.

In regard to this clonotype: Its antigen is not identified.

This clonotype was sampled from a man younger than 30 who received the YFV17D yellow fever vaccine. The rearrangement links TRBV7-2 to TRBJ1-1; unclear D gene. The material was PBMCs, obtained less than 25 days after the first yellow fever vaccination. CDR3 amino acids: CASSLEDDTEAFF. The CDR3 DNA sequence: TGTGCCAGCAGCTTAGAGGACGACACTGAAGCTTTCTTT. The entire variable domain, with the rest obtained from reference TRBV7-2 and TRBJ1-1, is as follows: GAGVSQSPSNKVTEKGKDVELRCDPISGHTALYWYRQSLGQGLEFLIYFQGNSAPDKSGLPSDRFSAERTGGSVSTLTIQRTQQEDSAVYLCASSLEDDTEAFFGQGTRLTVV.